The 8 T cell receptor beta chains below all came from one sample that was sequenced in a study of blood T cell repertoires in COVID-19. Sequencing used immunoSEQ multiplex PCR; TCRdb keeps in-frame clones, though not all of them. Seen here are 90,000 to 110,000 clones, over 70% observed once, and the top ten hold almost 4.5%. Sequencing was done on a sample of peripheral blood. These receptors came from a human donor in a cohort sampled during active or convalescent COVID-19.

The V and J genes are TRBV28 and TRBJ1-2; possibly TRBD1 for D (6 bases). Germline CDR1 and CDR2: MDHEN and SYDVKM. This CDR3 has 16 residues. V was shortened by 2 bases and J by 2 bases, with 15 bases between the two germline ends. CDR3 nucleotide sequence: TGTGCCAGCAGTTTAGCGTGGACAGCCTACAACTATGGCTACACCTTC. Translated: CASSLAWTAYNYGYTF.

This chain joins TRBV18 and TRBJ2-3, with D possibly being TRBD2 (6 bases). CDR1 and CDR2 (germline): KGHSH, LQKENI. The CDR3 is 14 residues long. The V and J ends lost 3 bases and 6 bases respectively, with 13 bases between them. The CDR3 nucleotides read TGTGCCAGCTCACCGCAGCCAGGGAGGGATACGCAGTATTTT. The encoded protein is CASSPQPGRDTQYF.

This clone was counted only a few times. The CDR3 bases are TGTGCCAGTGGACTAGCGGGGGGATTCTCCCACGAGACCCAGTACTTC. This encodes CASGLAGGFSHETQYF. The rearrangement joins TRBV7-2 to TRBJ2-5; 14 bases match TRBD2. Unmatched junction bases numbered 11, after V lost 9 bases and J lost 5 bases. The CDR3 spans 16 residues. CDR1 and CDR2 from the germline V gene are SGHTA and FQGNSA.

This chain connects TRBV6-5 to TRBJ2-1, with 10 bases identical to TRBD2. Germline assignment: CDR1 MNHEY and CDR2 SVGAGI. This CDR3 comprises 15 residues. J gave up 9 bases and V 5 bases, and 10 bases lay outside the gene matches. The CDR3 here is CASSIPGLAYGEQFF. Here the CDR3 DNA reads TGTGCCAGCAGTATCCCGGGACTAGCGTACGGTGAGCAGTTCTTC.

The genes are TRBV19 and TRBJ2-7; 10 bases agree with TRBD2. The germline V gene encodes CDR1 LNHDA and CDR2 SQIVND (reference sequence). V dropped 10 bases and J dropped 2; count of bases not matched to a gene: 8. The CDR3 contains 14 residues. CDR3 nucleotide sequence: TGTGCCACTTCACTAGCGGGATCCCCCTACGAGCAGTACTTC. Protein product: CATSLAGSPYEQYF.

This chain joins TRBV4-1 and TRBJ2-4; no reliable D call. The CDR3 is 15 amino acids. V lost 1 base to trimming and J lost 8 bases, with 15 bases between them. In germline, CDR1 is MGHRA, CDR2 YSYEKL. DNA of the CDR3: TGCGCCAGCAGCCAAGGGTTAACAGTGAGAGACATTCAGTACTTC. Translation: CASSQGLTVRDIQYF.

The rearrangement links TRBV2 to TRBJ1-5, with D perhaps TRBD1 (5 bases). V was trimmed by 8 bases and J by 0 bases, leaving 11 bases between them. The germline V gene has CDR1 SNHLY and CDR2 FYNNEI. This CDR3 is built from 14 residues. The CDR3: CASLGTNSNQPQHF. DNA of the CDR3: TGTGCCAGCCTAGGGACTAATAGCAATCAGCCCCAGCATTTT. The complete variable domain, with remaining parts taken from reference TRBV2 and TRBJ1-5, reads EPEVTQTPSHQVTQMGQEVILRCVPISNHLYFYWYRQILGQKVEFLVSFYNNEISEKSEIFDDQFSVERPDGSNFTLKIRSTKLEDSAMYFCASLGTNSNQPQHFGDGTRLSIL.

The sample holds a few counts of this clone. The CDR3: CASSLSGEETQYF. The CDR3 bases are TGTGCCAGCAGTTTATCGGGAGAAGAGACCCAGTACTTC. V usage is TRBV27 and J usage is TRBJ2-5, with a possible D match to TRBD2 (5 bases). Trimming shortened V by 0 bases and J by 3 bases, and 5 bases separated the two germline ends. CDR1 and CDR2 from the germline V gene are MNHEY and SMNVEV (reference sequence). This CDR3 is built from 13 residues.